A single sample gave rise to the 18 T cell receptor beta chains below, sequenced in a study of blood T cells in healthy people across ages. It was with a sample-barcoded 5' primer and a J-beta primer mix that a second PCR of about 6 to 12 cycles was run. MiXCR was run by TCRdb on the 5' RACE reads, yielding one entry per CDR3 protein. This table holds some 900,000 distinct CDR3 sequences, 25% to 30% found once. Sequencing used blood. The receptors here all came from an elderly woman in good health.

The rearrangement joins TRBV15 to TRBJ2-3, with D unresolved. Germline CDR1 and CDR2: LNHNV and YYDKDF (reference sequence). The CDR3 runs 13 residues. Trimming took off 0 bases at V and 6 bases at J, with 7 bases between the two ends. CDR3 nucleotides: TGTGCCACCAGCAGAGATTCGTATGATACGCAGTATTTT. This codes for CATSRDSYDTQYF.

This clonotype occurred many times. The chain is built from TRBV12-3 or TRBV12-4 and TRBJ2-5, with D unresolved. The CDR3 extends over 11 amino acids. Between the trimmed V and J ends, which lost 7 bases and 2 bases, there was a span of 5 bases. The CDR3 sequence: CASTLQETQYF. The CDR3 bases are TGTGCCAGCACCCTACAAGAGACCCAGTACTTC.

This chain uses TRBV6-6 with TRBJ2-1; 10 bases agree with TRBD1. The length of the CDR3 is 13 residues. Germline lookup yields CDR1 MNHNY and CDR2 SVGAGI (reference sequence). V dropped 9 bases and J dropped 9; count of bases not matched to a gene: 8. The CDR3 bases are TGTGCCAGTTTAGAGACAGGGGGCGGTGAGCAGTTCTTC. This gives the protein CASLETGGGEQFF.

This clonotype occurred many times. CDR3 coding DNA: TGTGCCATCAGTGGTCAGGGGGCAGGAGAGCAGTACTTC. It is translated as CAISGQGAGEQYF. The rearrangement links TRBV10-3 to TRBJ2-7; 8 bases align to TRBD1. The germline CDR1 and CDR2 sequences are ENHRY and SYGVKD. This CDR3 is 13 amino acids long. V lost 4 bases to trimming and J lost 7 bases; unmatched junction nucleotides: 6.

This clonotype was seen repeatedly, ten times or more. The rearrangement joins TRBV20-1 to TRBJ1-5; possible D gene TRBD1, 6 bases. This CDR3 comprises 15 residues. The V end was cut by 4 bases, the J end by 10 bases, with 23 bases between. The V gene's germline CDR1 is DFQATT and CDR2 SNEGSKA (reference sequence). Written as DNA, the CDR3 is TGCAGTGCTATTACCGGGACATTCTGGACTTCTCCCCAGCATTTT. It codes for CSAITGTFWTSPQHF.

CDR3 protein: CASSGQGLLGEKLFF. CDR3 coding DNA: TGTGCCAGCAGCGGACAGGGACTCTTAGGTGAAAAACTGTTTTTT. The chain links TRBV2 to TRBJ1-4, with 8 positions matching TRBD1. CDR3 size: 15 residues. Germline loops: CDR1 SNHLY, CDR2 FYNNEI. V gave up 6 bases and J gave up 7 bases; unmatched junction bases: 10.

The chain is built from TRBV7-9 and TRBJ2-5; the match to TRBD1 covers 10 bases. The J call may be mistaken, given a closer DNA end match to TRBJ2-7. This CDR3 has 15 amino acids. Per germline, CDR1 SEHNR and CDR2 FQNEAQ (reference sequence). The CDR3 region is CASSFGDRGIHEQYF. The CDR3 region has the DNA TGTGCCAGCAGCTTTGGGGACAGGGGTATTCACGAGCAGTACTTC.

This clonotype has just one count. The V and J genes are TRBV27 and TRBJ1-1; 8 bases agree with TRBD1. The CDR3 is 14 amino acids. V was clipped by 6 bases and J by 1 base; unmatched bases: 4. The V gene's germline CDR1 is MNHEY and CDR2 SMNVEV (reference sequence). CDR3: CASRLRGRNTEAFF. As DNA, the CDR3 is TGTGCCAGCAGGCTCAGGGGGCGGAACACTGAAGCTTTCTTT.

At least ten counts were recorded for this clonotype. The rearrangement joins TRBV5-6 to TRBJ2-1; 12 bases match TRBD2. After removal of 0 bases from V and 8 bases from J, the junction contained 12 bases not matched to a gene. The CDR3 has 18 amino acids. The germline V gene has CDR1 SGHDT and CDR2 YYEEEE. In DNA form, the CDR3 reads TGTGCCAGCAGCTTGGAATGGGCAGCTAGCGGGGGGGTCTATGAGCAGTTCTTC. Protein: CASSLEWAASGGVYEQFF.

This rearrangement joins TRBV2 to TRBJ2-7; perhaps TRBD1 as D (6 bases). V was shortened by 0 bases and J by 5 bases, with 11 bases between the two germline ends. CDR3 length: 14 amino acids. CDR1 is SNHLY and CDR2 is FYNNEI in the germline V gene. CDR3 sequence (DNA): TGTGCCAGCAGTGAAGCCAGGGGCAGGAACGAGCAGTACTTC. This encodes CASSEARGRNEQYF.

The chain joins TRBV5-1 to TRBJ2-3, with 10 nucleotides matching TRBD2. V trimming: 4 bases; J trimming: 3 bases; junction bases outside the gene matches: 14. The CDR3 contains 18 residues. From germline, CDR1 is SGHRS and CDR2 YFSETQ. The CDR3 protein is CASSPSWVAGGWTDTQYF. CDR3 in DNA: TGCGCCAGCAGCCCGTCCTGGGTAGCGGGGGGATGGACAGATACGCAGTATTTT.

This clonotype was observed a handful of times. A much larger clonotype is one base distant, so this may be a read error. The rearrangement links TRBV7-2 to TRBJ2-1, with D possibly being TRBD2 (7 bases). The DNA end lines up better with TRBJ2-7; the J call may be wrong. This CDR3 is built from 17 residues. The germline V gene encodes CDR1 SGHTA and CDR2 FQGNSA. The CDR3 DNA follows: TGTGCCAGCAGCTCCCCCGGGGGGCTTCTCTCCTACAATGAGCAGTACTTC. Its protein is CASSSPGGLLSYNEQYF.

The rearrangement links TRBV19 to TRBJ2-1, with D uncertain. With 2 bases removed from V and 12 bases from J, the gap between germline ends came to 17 bases. CDR3 length: 14 residues. Germline V gene sequence: CDR1 LNHDA, CDR2 SQIVND (reference sequence). The CDR3 sequence is CASSIQPRKVGQFF. The CDR3 DNA follows: TGTGCCAGTAGTATACAACCAAGGAAGGTCGGGCAGTTCTTC.

This clonotype was seen a handful of times. The rearrangement links TRBV6-2 or TRBV6-3 to TRBJ1-1; D remains unclear. With 2 bases removed from V and 2 bases from J, the gap between germline ends came to 12 bases. The CDR3 covers 15 residues. CDR1 is MNHEY and CDR2 is SVGEGT in the germline V gene. The CDR3 bases are TGTGCCAGCAGTTACAGGTTTGGGAGCAACACTGAAGCTTTCTTT. It specifies CASSYRFGSNTEAFF.

This clonotype was seen at least ten times. The genes are TRBV20-1 and TRBJ2-7, with 12 bases aligning to TRBD1. CDR1 is DFQATT, CDR2 SNEGSKA, per germline (reference sequence). The CDR3 extends over 14 amino acids. Trimming at V came to 5 bases and at J to 4 bases, leaving 6 bases not matched to a gene. CDR3 protein: CSAQGGQGAYEQYF. DNA of the CDR3: TGCAGTGCTCAAGGGGGACAGGGGGCTTACGAGCAGTACTTC.

Ten or more counts support this clonotype. The chain carries TRBV5-1 and TRBJ2-7, with TRBD1 matching over 8 bases. Trimming took 6 bases from V and 7 from J; bases not matched to a gene: 9. Looked up from germline, CDR1 is SGHRS and CDR2 is YFSETQ. This CDR3 spans 13 amino acids. CDR3 DNA sequence: TGCGCCAGCAACCTCGACAGGGGAGAGGAGCAGTACTTC. Protein: CASNLDRGEEQYF.

The V call is TRBV7-9, the J call TRBJ1-2; D is perhaps TRBD1 (6 bases). The germline gives CDR1 SEHNR, CDR2 FQNEAQ (reference sequence). CDR3 length equals 17 residues. V lost 1 base and J lost 5, with 20 bases in between. CDR3 residues: CASSLGTAIKIRYGYTF. The CDR3 DNA sequence: TGTGCCAGCAGCTTAGGGACAGCGATCAAAATACGGTATGGCTACACCTTC.

This clonotype was recorded only once. V gene TRBV4-3 combines with J gene TRBJ1-4; 9 bases are shared with TRBD1. CDR3 length: 16 amino acids. Germline V gene sequence: CDR1 LGHNA, CDR2 YSLEER. With V trimmed by 3 bases and J by 9 bases, 11 bases remained unmatched. The chain's CDR3 is CASSHIEGQGSQKLFF. The DNA of the CDR3 is TGCGCCAGCAGCCACATTGAAGGACAGGGGTCTCAAAAACTGTTTTTT.